This TCR beta chain was sequenced for a study of Graves' ophthalmopathy and Graves' hyperthyroidism. RNA transcripts yielded amplified TCR beta CDR3 regions. First-round RT-PCR used HTBI primers; second-round multiplex PCR followed. Each CDR3 protein gets one entry after TCRdb re-called the multiplex PCR reads with MiXCR. In the table there are fewer than 350,000 distinct CDR3 sequences, roughly a sixth of which are singletons. Germline V gene sequence: CDR1 MGHDK, CDR2 SYGVNS. The CDR3 length is 14 residues. The V and J ends lost 0 bases and 4 bases respectively, with 9 bases between them. The rearrangement links TRBV25-1 to TRBJ1-2; D unclear. The source is an adult man with Graves' ophthalmopathy. The sample was peripheral blood. DNA for the CDR3: TGTGCCAGCAGTGAATATGACGGAATCTATGGCTACACCTTC. Amino acid sequence: CASSEYDGIYGYTF.